Following are 9 T cell receptor beta chains from one sample sequenced in a study of T cell responses to AZD1222 COVID-19 vaccine. Sequencing was performed with immunoSEQ multiplex PCR; in TCRdb, only in-frame clones are kept and a portion is missing. This repertoire shows some 86,000 clones, roughly 86% found once; its top ten account for 6.9%. The sample in question was peripheral blood, obtained 28 days after the second AZD1222 dose. The receptors were sampled from an adult who received the AZD1222 COVID-19 vaccine.

The chain links TRBV7-8 to TRBJ2-7; either TRBD1 or TRBD2 may fit D (5 bases each). Looked up from germline, CDR1 is SGHVS and CDR2 is FQNEAQ. This CDR3 region has 17 residues. Trimming shortened V by 1 base and J by 2 bases, and 18 bases separated the two germline ends. The chain's CDR3 is CASSLVDPGTPTYEQYF. The CDR3 DNA is TGTGCCAGCAGCTTAGTGGACCCCGGGACCCCTACCTACGAGCAGTACTTC.

This clone appeared once. This rearrangement joins TRBV27 to TRBJ1-5; TRBD1 aligns across 8 bases. This CDR3 is 14 amino acids long. Germline V CDR1 and CDR2: MNHEY, SMNVEV (reference sequence). V dropped 9 bases and J dropped 1; count of bases not matched to a gene: 5. This chain's CDR3 is CASRTGWSNQPQHF. CDR3 in DNA: TGTGCCAGTAGGACAGGGTGGAGCAATCAGCCCCAGCATTTT.

The chain couples TRBV7-6 to TRBJ1-6; TRBD1 aligns across 9 bases. The CDR3 is 15 residues long. CDR1 is SGHVS, CDR2 FNYEAQ, per germline. V dropped 2 bases and J dropped 10; count of bases not matched to a gene: 6. CDR3 loop: CASSLISGQGSPLHF. Written as DNA, the CDR3 is TGTGCCAGCAGCTTAATCTCGGGACAGGGATCACCCCTCCACTTT.

This sequence joins TRBV6-5 and TRBJ1-2, with D possibly being TRBD1 (6 bases). Trimming removed 0 bases at V and 6 bases at J, with 14 bases between. From germline, CDR1 is MNHEY and CDR2 SVGAGI. The CDR3 is 15 amino acids. CDR3 loop: CASSYSNGGADGYTF. In DNA form, the CDR3 reads TGTGCCAGCAGTTACTCGAATGGGGGCGCGGATGGCTACACCTTC.

This chain joins TRBV5-8 and TRBJ2-2, with TRBD2 identical over 10 bases. This CDR3 has 20 residues. The trim removed 3 bases at V and 1 base at J, leaving 15 bases unmatched. CDR1 SGHTS and CDR2 YDEGEE come from the germline V gene. CDR3 loop: CASSSYSLAGAALNTGELFF. In DNA form, the CDR3 reads TGTGCCAGCAGCTCCTATAGCCTAGCGGGAGCAGCCTTGAACACCGGGGAGCTGTTTTTT.

The CDR3 nucleotides read TGTGCCAGCAGTTACGTCGAGAGTGCCAATGAGCAGTTCTTC. Translation: CASSYVESANEQFF. The rearrangement uses TRBV6-5 and TRBJ2-1, with unresolved D. The CDR3 covers 14 residues. From germline, CDR1 is MNHEY and CDR2 SVGAGI. Trimming pared 2 bases from V and 6 bases from J, leaving 11 bases between.

The chain couples TRBV7-9 to TRBJ1-4; D is undetermined. V lost 5 bases, J lost 6 bases, and 13 bases lay in between. The CDR3 contains 14 residues. CDR1 is SEHNR, CDR2 FQNEAQ, per germline (reference sequence). CDR3 sequence reads: CASSVQRAYEKLFF. Here the CDR3 DNA reads TGTGCCAGCAGCGTTCAACGCGCCTATGAAAAACTGTTTTTT.

The V and J genes are TRBV4-2 and TRBJ1-3, with unresolved D. The CDR3 contains 14 residues. The germline V and J ends were trimmed by 0 bases and 2 bases, with 5 bases remaining between them. Looked up from germline, CDR1 is LGHNA and CDR2 is YNFKEQ. The DNA for the CDR3 is TGTGCCAGCAGCCAAGACGATCCTGGAAACACCATATATTTT. Encoded protein: CASSQDDPGNTIYF.

Worth noting for this clone: A junction boundary mismatches the germline segment, possibly from a read error. The chain joins TRBV7-7 to TRBJ2-2; D gene ambiguous. This CDR3 has 14 amino acids. Per germline, CDR1 SSHAT and CDR2 FNYEAQ (reference sequence). CDR3 sequence (DNA): TGTGCTAGCAGCTTATTAGGTGGTACCGGGGAGCTGTTTTTT. It encodes CASSLLGGTGELFF.